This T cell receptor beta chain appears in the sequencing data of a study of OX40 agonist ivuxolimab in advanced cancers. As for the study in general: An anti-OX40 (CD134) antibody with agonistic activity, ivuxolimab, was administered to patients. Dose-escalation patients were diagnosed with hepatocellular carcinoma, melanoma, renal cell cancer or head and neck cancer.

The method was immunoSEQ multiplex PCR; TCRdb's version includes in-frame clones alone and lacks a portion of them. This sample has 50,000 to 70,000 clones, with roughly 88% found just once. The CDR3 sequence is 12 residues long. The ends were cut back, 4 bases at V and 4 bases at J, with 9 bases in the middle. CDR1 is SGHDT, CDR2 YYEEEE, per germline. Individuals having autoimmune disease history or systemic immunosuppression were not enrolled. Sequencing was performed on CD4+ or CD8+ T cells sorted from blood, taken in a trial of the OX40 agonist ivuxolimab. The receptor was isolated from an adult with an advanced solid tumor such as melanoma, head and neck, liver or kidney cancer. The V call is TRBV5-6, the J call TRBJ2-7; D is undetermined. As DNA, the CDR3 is TGTGCCAGCAGCCGGTATTTGTACGAGCAGTACTTC. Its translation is CASSRYLYEQYF.